This TCR beta chain was documented in a study of T cell responses to AZD1222 COVID-19 vaccine. Study-level findings and limits: Repertoires in all cases were sampled only once the peak T cell response had passed. Nearly half of the spike-specific TCRs reportedly recognize variant regions that carry no mutations. Spike-wide coverage was observed for vaccine-associated CD4 TCRs, with dominant responses at 160-218 and 743-854.

Germline CDR1 KGHDR, CDR2 SFDVKD. V was pared by 3 bases and J by 7 bases, with 8 bases between. The CDR3 loop spans 13 amino acids. Using immunoSEQ multiplex PCR, the repertoire was profiled, and TCRdb retains in-frame clones only, with some absent. This sample has about 130,000 clones, with around nine tenths found just once. Points on this clone: The antigen is not known.

This chain connects TRBV24-1 to TRBJ2-2; D not resolved. Sample: peripheral blood, taken on day 0 of AZD1222 vaccination. The receptor was isolated from an adult in good health. The CDR3 coding sequence is TGTGCCACCAGTGATCCGGACGGCGGGGAGCTGTTTTTT. This gives the protein CATSDPDGGELFF.